The entry below describes one TCR beta chain. The sample originates from a study of T cells in Graves' hyperthyroidism and ophthalmopathy. RNA transcripts were the template for amplifying TCR beta CDR3 regions. TCR CDR3 regions were first amplified by RT-PCR with HTBI primers. TCRdb independently ran MiXCR on the multiplex PCR reads; one entry per CDR3 protein. The sample shows some 440,000 distinct CDR3 sequences, around 16% of them seen only once. The CDR3 sequence is 16 residues long. CDR1 and CDR2 from the germline V gene are SGHNT and YYREEE (reference sequence). V was shortened by 3 bases and J by 0 bases, with 13 bases between the two germline ends.

Specimen: blood. The chain carries TRBV5-4 and TRBJ1-3; D is undetermined. This receptor was identified in a woman in her late teens or twenties with Graves' hyperthyroidism. CDR3 DNA: TGTGCCAGCAGCTCTAGAACACAGTTCTCTGGAAACACCATATATTTT. Translated, it gives CASSSRTQFSGNTIYF.